The rows below give T cell receptor beta chains drawn from one sample of a study of beta chain features in type 1 diabetes. The repertoire was sequenced with immunoSEQ multiplex PCR; TCRdb's copy has only in-frame clones and lacks some. The table records 310,000 or so clones, approximately 8% of them present only once. Sequenced material: central memory CD4+ T cells from blood. The receptors originated from a young woman in good health. Both conserved end residues are trimmed from each CDR3.

j_gene: TRBJ1-4; v_gene: TRBV28; len: 11; CDR3aa: ASSRGGIVKLF
j_gene: TRBJ2-4; v_gene: TRBV15; len: 12; CDR3aa: ATSRPLHRNIQY
j_gene: TRBJ2-5; v_gene: TRBV20-1; len: 9; CDR3aa: SARAEGTQY
j_gene: TRBJ2-7; v_gene: TRBV4-3; len: 14; CDR3aa: ASSHQLGQGSYEQY
j_gene: TRBJ2-1; v_gene: TRBV7-3; len: 13; CDR3aa: ASSRGTGSYNEQF
j_gene: TRBJ2-1; v_gene: TRBV7-9; len: 8; CDR3aa: ASPSHEQF
j_gene: TRBJ2-7; v_gene: TRBV10-3; len: 10; CDR3aa: AIQGEIYEQY
j_gene: TRBJ2-1; v_gene: TRBV28; len: 12; CDR3aa: ASSFRRAYNEQF
j_gene: TRBJ2-5; v_gene: TRBV21-1; len: 12; CDR3aa: PQVAVSGIETQY
j_gene: TRBJ1-2; v_gene: TRBV6-6; len: 12; CDR3aa: ASSYSGGTYGYT
j_gene: TRBJ1-1; v_gene: TRBV6-5; len: 13; CDR3aa: ASSYSPAGDTEAF
j_gene: TRBJ2-2; v_gene: TRBV2; len: 13; CDR3aa: ASKENRANTGELF
j_gene: TRBJ2-3; v_gene: TRBV7-2; len: 12; CDR3aa: ASSPNTNTDTQY
j_gene: TRBJ1-4; v_gene: TRBV10-3; len: 11; CDR3aa: AISRATNEKLF
j_gene: TRBJ1-5; v_gene: TRBV7-2; len: 13; CDR3aa: ASRQGPYSNQPQH
j_gene: TRBJ2-5; v_gene: TRBV9; len: 11; CDR3aa: ASSPGFLETQY
j_gene: TRBJ2-7; v_gene: TRBV2; len: 12; CDR3aa: ASTPGQTFYEQY
j_gene: TRBJ1-2; v_gene: TRBV5-1; len: 12; CDR3aa: ASSSSSGAGGYT
j_gene: TRBJ2-1; v_gene: TRBV10-3; len: 11; CDR3aa: AISVDPGNEQF
j_gene: TRBJ2-5; v_gene: TRBV7-8; len: 13; CDR3aa: ASSLGLAGGETQY
j_gene: TRBJ2-5; v_gene: TRBV11-2; len: 10; CDR3aa: ASSRDRDGQY
j_gene: TRBJ2-7; v_gene: TRBV7-3; len: 12; CDR3aa: ASSFETGNYEQY
j_gene: TRBJ2-3; v_gene: TRBV28; len: 14; CDR3aa: ASSSTGSGGTDTQY
j_gene: TRBJ2-7; v_gene: TRBV10-3; len: 12; CDR3aa: AISSKGRAWEQY
j_gene: TRBJ2-3; v_gene: TRBV9; len: 14; CDR3aa: ASSPPGTSGADTQY
j_gene: TRBJ1-2; v_gene: TRBV10-1; len: 11; CDR3aa: ASSGRLNYGYT
j_gene: TRBJ2-7; v_gene: TRBV5-1; len: 13; CDR3aa: ASRTGQTSSYEQY
j_gene: TRBJ2-1; v_gene: TRBV10-3; len: 14; CDR3aa: AIAGDREGHLNEQF
j_gene: TRBJ2-5; v_gene: TRBV6-5; len: 11; CDR3aa: ASSYARGETQY
j_gene: TRBJ2-1; v_gene: TRBV7-2; len: 9; CDR3aa: ASSEEVEQF
j_gene: TRBJ2-7; v_gene: TRBV7-6; len: 13; CDR3aa: ASSPGLAGPYEQY
j_gene: TRBJ1-5; v_gene: TRBV27; len: 14; CDR3aa: ASSRRGDYSNQPQH
j_gene: TRBJ2-1; v_gene: TRBV7-3; len: 11; CDR3aa: ASSQGPAGEQF
j_gene: TRBJ2-7; v_gene: TRBV7-2; len: 15; CDR3aa: ASSLPERPGRAYEQY
j_gene: TRBJ2-2; v_gene: TRBV5-1; len: 13; CDR3aa: ASSPGQGNTGELF
j_gene: TRBJ2-7; v_gene: TRBV4-3; len: 13; CDR3aa: ASSAREYGTYEQY
j_gene: TRBJ2-1; v_gene: TRBV11-3; len: 14; CDR3aa: ASSPGGEGTYNEQF
j_gene: TRBJ2-3; v_gene: TRBV10-3; len: 13; CDR3aa: ASSTPQGAGDTQY
j_gene: TRBJ2-1; v_gene: TRBV6-6; len: 11; CDR3aa: ASSVSGNIEQF
j_gene: TRBJ1-5; v_gene: TRBV7-8; len: 14; CDR3aa: ASSAQRAAGNQPQH
j_gene: TRBJ1-5; v_gene: TRBV16; len: 14; CDR3aa: ASSRLQGAGNQPQH
j_gene: TRBJ2-7; v_gene: TRBV6-5; len: 11; CDR3aa: ASSWTGSGEQY
j_gene: TRBJ2-7; v_gene: TRBV7-2; len: 13; CDR3aa: ASSLSFTDSYEQY
j_gene: TRBJ1-2; v_gene: TRBV5-1; len: 12; CDR3aa: ASSLTQPQDGYT
j_gene: TRBJ2-1; v_gene: TRBV2; len: 10; CDR3aa: ASSDRGYEQF